The 27 T cell receptor beta chains below come from one sample, sequenced in a study of Ad26.COV2.S vaccination and SARS-CoV-2 variants. Treatment defined: 15 to 20 received Ad26.COV2.S at low or high dose, single or two shots; 5 received placebo; per-sample allocation not given. Day 63 after the first injection of vaccine or placebo was the sampling time. Using immunoSEQ multiplex PCR, the repertoire was profiled, and TCRdb retains in-frame clones only, with some absent. The top ten hold 3% to 4% of the sample, which has 250,000 to 300,000 clones, 80% to 90% seen once. Sample: peripheral blood, taken in a trial of Ad26.COV2.S vaccine versus placebo. All receptors come from a person aged 18-65 years who received the Ad26.COV2.S COVID-19 vaccine or a placebo.

The CDR3 here is CASRQVGNTEAFF. Here the CDR3 DNA reads TGTGCCAGCCGCCAAGTTGGGAACACTGAAGCTTTCTTT. The chain has TRBV7-3 and TRBJ1-1; D is undetermined. The V end was cut by 8 bases, the J end by 1 base, with 11 bases between. The CDR3 totals 13 residues. Germline CDR1 SGHTA, CDR2 FQGTGA.

The chain combines TRBV27 with TRBJ1-2; 7 nucleotides match TRBD1. J lost 2 bases, V lost 5 bases, and 11 bases had no gene match. Germline CDR1 MNHEY, CDR2 SMNVEV (reference sequence). This CDR3 spans 16 amino acids. CDR3 in amino acids: CASSTRLDRANYGYTF. The CDR3 region has the DNA TGTGCCAGCAGTACCCGACTAGACAGGGCAAACTATGGCTACACCTTC.

The V call is TRBV19, the J call TRBJ2-7; D not certain. Trimming cost V 0 bases and J 3 bases, with 12 bases left between them. In germline, CDR1 is LNHDA, CDR2 SQIVND (reference sequence). The CDR3 sequence is 15 residues long. CDR3 sequence reads: CASSIDIPRHYEQYF. In nucleotides, the CDR3 is TGTGCCAGTAGTATAGATATCCCTAGACACTACGAGCAGTACTTC.

This clone showed up just once. The chain links TRBV5-1 to TRBJ2-1; D is unresolved. Germline V gene data show CDR1 as SGHRS and CDR2 as YFSETQ. The CDR3 totals 13 residues. V dropped 4 bases and J dropped 6 bases, with 11 bases sitting between them. CDR3 in amino acids: CASSLPGSNEQFF. The DNA of the CDR3 is TGCGCCAGCAGCCTCCCGGGTAGCAATGAGCAGTTCTTC.

The V gene is TRBV4-1, the J gene TRBJ2-7, with 11 positions matching TRBD2. The CDR3 spans 15 residues. V was clipped by 2 bases and J by 4 bases; unmatched bases: 4. Germline loops: CDR1 MGHRA, CDR2 YSYEKL. The CDR3 spells CASSQQTSGDYEQYF. In DNA, the CDR3 is TGCGCCAGCAGCCAACAGACTAGCGGGGATTACGAGCAGTACTTC.

This clone was seen once. This rearrangement joins TRBV11-2 to TRBJ2-2; the match to TRBD2 covers 9 bases. V shed 1 base, J shed 4 bases, and the junction held 7 bases outside the gene matches. Germline-derived CDR1 and CDR2 are SGHAT and FQNNGV. This CDR3 has 17 residues. The CDR3 sequence is CASSLGLRGGSTGELFF. CDR3 nucleotide sequence: TGTGCCAGCAGCTTAGGCCTGCGGGGGGGCAGCACCGGGGAGCTGTTTTTT.

The CDR3 region is CASSPGQGNTEAFF. CDR3 DNA: TGTGCCAGCAGCCCCGGACAGGGGAACACTGAAGCTTTCTTT. The V call is TRBV7-9, the J call TRBJ1-1; 8 nucleotides align to TRBD1. Germline-derived CDR1 and CDR2 are SEHNR and FQNEAQ (reference sequence). The CDR3 runs 14 residues. The V segment lost 5 bases and the J segment 1 base; nucleotides outside the gene matches: 3.

The V gene is TRBV5-5, the J gene TRBJ2-4; 7 bases align to TRBD1. Per germline, CDR1 SGHKS and CDR2 YYEKEE (reference sequence). The ends lost 4 bases at V and 0 bases at J; junction bases unmatched: 7. The CDR3 has 16 residues. The CDR3 DNA sequence: TGTGCCAGCAGCGTAGGGACAGCTCTAGCCAAAAACATTCAGTACTTC. Translating gives CASSVGTALAKNIQYF.

The chain recombines TRBV27 with TRBJ2-4; TRBD1 aligns across 10 bases. The CDR3 is made up of 14 amino acids. V dropped 3 bases and J dropped 8; count of bases not matched to a gene: 4. Germline-derived CDR1 and CDR2 are MNHEY and SMNVEV (reference sequence). The CDR3 spells CASSFRDRGYIQYF. The CDR3 coding sequence is TGTGCCAGCAGTTTTAGGGACAGGGGTTACATTCAGTACTTC.

J is TRBJ1-2 and V is TRBV19; D remains ambiguous. The germline V and J ends were trimmed by 1 base and 0 bases, with 9 bases remaining between them. This CDR3 is 15 amino acids long. Germline CDR1 LNHDA, CDR2 SQIVND (reference sequence). This CDR3 reads CASSIVHSANYGYTF. CDR3 nucleotides: TGTGCCAGTAGTATAGTCCACTCAGCTAACTATGGCTACACCTTC.

This clone came up a few times. The J gene is TRBJ1-1, the V gene TRBV7-2, with D possibly being TRBD1 (6 bases). The CDR3 contains 14 residues. Germline V gene lookup returns CDR1 SGHTA and CDR2 FQGNSA. V was trimmed by 0 bases and J by 5 bases, leaving 10 bases between them. CDR3: CASSLAFTGTEAFF. The CDR3 DNA reads as TGTGCCAGCAGCTTAGCCTTCACAGGGACTGAAGCTTTCTTT.

This sequence joins TRBV6-5 and TRBJ1-2; 11 nucleotides match TRBD1. Trimming cost V 5 bases and J 5 bases; bases outside gene matches: 7. The CDR3 consists of 15 residues. Germline assignment: CDR1 MNHEY and CDR2 SVGAGI. The DNA for the CDR3 is TGTGCCAGCAGTCCCGCCGGGACAGGGGGTTATGGCTACACCTTC. Protein sequence: CASSPAGTGGYGYTF.

The V and J genes are TRBV10-2 and TRBJ1-2; TRBD1 might be the D (5 bases). Germline CDR1 reads WSHSY; CDR2 reads SAAADI. V shed 8 bases and J shed 6 bases, with 19 bases lying between them. This CDR3 comprises 14 residues. In nucleotides, the CDR3 is TGCGCCAGCCGTCAGTCCTCAGGGACTGATGGCTACACCTTC. Protein sequence: CASRQSSGTDGYTF.

The chain recombines TRBV7-2 with TRBJ1-3; no firm D call. The CDR3 is made up of 14 amino acids. V lost 8 bases to trimming and J lost 0 bases, with 11 bases between them. The germline V gene encodes CDR1 SGHTA and CDR2 FQGNSA. The CDR3 loop is CASVAGSSGNTIYF. In DNA form, the CDR3 reads TGTGCCAGCGTGGCAGGTAGCTCTGGAAACACCATATATTTT.

The genes are TRBV2 and TRBJ1-4; D call uncertain. Germline V gene sequence: CDR1 SNHLY, CDR2 FYNNEI. The CDR3 sequence is 14 residues long. V lost 3 bases and J lost 4, with 9 bases in between. This CDR3 is CASSDTLINEKLFF. Here the CDR3 DNA reads TGTGCCAGCAGTGACACATTGATTAATGAAAAACTGTTTTTT. The whole variable domain, remainder taken from reference TRBV2 and TRBJ1-4, is EPEVTQTPSHQVTQMGQEVILRCVPISNHLYFYWYRQILGQKVEFLVSFYNNEISEKSEIFDDQFSVERPDGSNFTLKIRSTKLEDSAMYFCASSDTLINEKLFFGSGTQLSVL.

As to this clone: The same CDR3 can be traced to other DNA sequences in this sample. This rearrangement joins TRBV19 to TRBJ1-2; D remains ambiguous. Germline V CDR1 and CDR2: LNHDA, SQIVND (reference sequence). The CDR3 is 13 residues long. V gave up 5 bases and J gave up 2 bases, with 9 bases separating them. DNA for the CDR3: TGTGCCAGTAGTTTTGACCGGAACTATGGCTACACCTTC. It specifies CASSFDRNYGYTF.

The rearrangement links TRBV27 to TRBJ2-3; no firm D call. V was clipped by 3 bases and J by 4 bases, with 17 bases between them. The CDR3 extends over 16 amino acids. The germline V gene encodes CDR1 MNHEY and CDR2 SMNVEV (reference sequence). The CDR3 region is CASSFLGPRDPDTQYF. The CDR3 DNA is TGTGCCAGCAGTTTCTTGGGCCCTAGGGATCCAGATACGCAGTATTTT.

This rearrangement joins TRBV5-4 to TRBJ1-2; 8 nucleotides line up with TRBD1. The CDR3 is 15 residues long. J was trimmed by 8 bases and V by 3 bases; bases with no gene match: 12. Germline values: CDR1 SGHNT, CDR2 YYREEE (reference sequence). The DNA for the CDR3 is TGTGCCAGCAGCTACCTGACAGGGGCCACCCCGGGCTACACCTTC. Translation gives CASSYLTGATPGYTF.

The chain is built from TRBV4-3 and TRBJ1-4; D is perhaps TRBD1 (5 bases). Per the germline V gene, CDR1 is LGHNA and CDR2 is YSLEER. The V and J ends lost 0 bases and 0 bases respectively, with 11 bases between them. There are 17 residues in the CDR3. The CDR3 protein is CASSQDLGGSTNEKLFF. The CDR3 DNA sequence: TGCGCCAGCAGCCAAGATTTGGGGGGATCAACTAATGAAAAACTGTTTTTT.

This chain uses TRBV6-5 with TRBJ1-2, with a weak D call TRBD1 (5 bases). The CDR3 consists of 14 residues. Trimming removed 2 bases at V and 2 bases at J, with 9 bases between. Germline CDR1 reads MNHEY; CDR2 reads SVGAGI. This CDR3 is CASSYRGSNYGYTF. Here the CDR3 DNA reads TGTGCCAGCAGTTACAGGGGCAGCAACTATGGCTACACCTTC.

The V gene is TRBV3-1 (or the pseudogene TRBV3-2), the J gene TRBJ1-1; D unresolved. CDR3 length equals 14 residues. Per germline, CDR1 LGHDT and CDR2 YNNKEL (reference sequence). The V end was cut by 3 bases, the J end by 5 bases, with 13 bases between. This CDR3 reads CASSQQLVVTEAFF. Here the CDR3 DNA reads TGTGCCAGCAGCCAGCAGCTCGTAGTAACTGAAGCTTTCTTT.

V is TRBV27 and J is TRBJ1-1, with TRBD1 matching 7 bases. Germline CDR1 and CDR2: MNHEY and SMNVEV (reference sequence). The CDR3 spans 13 residues. V dropped 5 bases and J dropped 5; count of bases not matched to a gene: 5. The CDR3 reads CASSLTGVTEAFF. For the CDR3, the DNA is TGTGCCAGCAGTCTCACAGGGGTAACTGAAGCTTTCTTT.

Written as DNA, the CDR3 is TGCGCCAGCAGCCAAGCCAAGAGGGGGGTAGATACGCAGTATTTT. It yields the protein CASSQAKRGVDTQYF. The genes are TRBV4-1 and TRBJ2-3, with D perhaps TRBD1 or TRBD2 (6 bases each). There are 15 residues in the CDR3. V was cut by 1 base and J by 5 bases, with 13 bases left in between. CDR1 and CDR2 from the germline V gene are MGHRA and YSYEKL.

The V call is TRBV6-5, the J call TRBJ2-7, with 11 nucleotides matching TRBD2. The CDR3 runs 13 residues. Trimming took 6 bases from V and 4 from J; bases not matched to a gene: 2. Germline loops: CDR1 MNHEY, CDR2 SVGAGI. The CDR3 reads CASRGTSGYEQYF. In DNA, the CDR3 is TGTGCCAGCAGAGGGACTAGCGGATACGAGCAGTACTTC.

The chain employs TRBV7-3 and TRBJ2-7, with 9 bases lining up with TRBD1. Germline CDR1 and CDR2: SGHTA and FQGTGA. The junction had 4 bases not matched to a gene; V was cut back by 2 bases and J by 2 bases. This CDR3 spans 15 amino acids. CDR3: CASSLSGQGPYEQYF. The CDR3 DNA reads TGTGCCAGCAGCTTATCGGGACAGGGCCCCTACGAGCAGTACTTC.

The rearrangement links TRBV5-4 to TRBJ2-5, with D perhaps TRBD1 or TRBD2 (7 bases each). The V end was cut by 4 bases, the J end by 5 bases, with 12 bases between. The CDR3 extends over 13 amino acids. Looked up from germline, CDR1 is SGHNT and CDR2 is YYREEE (reference sequence). Written as DNA, the CDR3 is TGTGCCAGCAGCCACAGGGGAGGGGAGACCCAGTACTTC. It specifies CASSHRGGETQYF. Full variable domain (outside the CDR3, taken from reference TRBV5-4 and TRBJ2-5): ETGVTQSPTHLIKTRGQQVTLRCSSQSGHNTVSWYQQALGQGPQFIFQYYREEENGRGNFPPRFSGLQFPNYSSELNVNALELDDSALYLCASSHRGGETQYFGPGTRLLVL.

The chain recombines TRBV13 with TRBJ2-7, with D possibly being TRBD1 (6 bases). Germline-derived CDR1 and CDR2 are PRHDT and FYEKMQ (reference sequence). The CDR3 is 12 amino acids. Trimming removed 5 bases from V and 5 bases from J, with 10 bases in between. This CDR3 reads CASSTNRDEQYF. The CDR3, as DNA: TGTGCCAGCAGCACCAACAGGGACGAGCAGTACTTC. Using reference TRBV13 and TRBJ2-7 for the parts outside the CDR3, the full variable domain is AAGVIQSPRHLIKEKRETATLKCYPIPRHDTVYWYQQGPGQDPQFLISFYEKMQSDKGSIPDRFSAQQFSDYHSELNMSSLELGDSALYFCASSTNRDEQYFGPGTRLTVT.